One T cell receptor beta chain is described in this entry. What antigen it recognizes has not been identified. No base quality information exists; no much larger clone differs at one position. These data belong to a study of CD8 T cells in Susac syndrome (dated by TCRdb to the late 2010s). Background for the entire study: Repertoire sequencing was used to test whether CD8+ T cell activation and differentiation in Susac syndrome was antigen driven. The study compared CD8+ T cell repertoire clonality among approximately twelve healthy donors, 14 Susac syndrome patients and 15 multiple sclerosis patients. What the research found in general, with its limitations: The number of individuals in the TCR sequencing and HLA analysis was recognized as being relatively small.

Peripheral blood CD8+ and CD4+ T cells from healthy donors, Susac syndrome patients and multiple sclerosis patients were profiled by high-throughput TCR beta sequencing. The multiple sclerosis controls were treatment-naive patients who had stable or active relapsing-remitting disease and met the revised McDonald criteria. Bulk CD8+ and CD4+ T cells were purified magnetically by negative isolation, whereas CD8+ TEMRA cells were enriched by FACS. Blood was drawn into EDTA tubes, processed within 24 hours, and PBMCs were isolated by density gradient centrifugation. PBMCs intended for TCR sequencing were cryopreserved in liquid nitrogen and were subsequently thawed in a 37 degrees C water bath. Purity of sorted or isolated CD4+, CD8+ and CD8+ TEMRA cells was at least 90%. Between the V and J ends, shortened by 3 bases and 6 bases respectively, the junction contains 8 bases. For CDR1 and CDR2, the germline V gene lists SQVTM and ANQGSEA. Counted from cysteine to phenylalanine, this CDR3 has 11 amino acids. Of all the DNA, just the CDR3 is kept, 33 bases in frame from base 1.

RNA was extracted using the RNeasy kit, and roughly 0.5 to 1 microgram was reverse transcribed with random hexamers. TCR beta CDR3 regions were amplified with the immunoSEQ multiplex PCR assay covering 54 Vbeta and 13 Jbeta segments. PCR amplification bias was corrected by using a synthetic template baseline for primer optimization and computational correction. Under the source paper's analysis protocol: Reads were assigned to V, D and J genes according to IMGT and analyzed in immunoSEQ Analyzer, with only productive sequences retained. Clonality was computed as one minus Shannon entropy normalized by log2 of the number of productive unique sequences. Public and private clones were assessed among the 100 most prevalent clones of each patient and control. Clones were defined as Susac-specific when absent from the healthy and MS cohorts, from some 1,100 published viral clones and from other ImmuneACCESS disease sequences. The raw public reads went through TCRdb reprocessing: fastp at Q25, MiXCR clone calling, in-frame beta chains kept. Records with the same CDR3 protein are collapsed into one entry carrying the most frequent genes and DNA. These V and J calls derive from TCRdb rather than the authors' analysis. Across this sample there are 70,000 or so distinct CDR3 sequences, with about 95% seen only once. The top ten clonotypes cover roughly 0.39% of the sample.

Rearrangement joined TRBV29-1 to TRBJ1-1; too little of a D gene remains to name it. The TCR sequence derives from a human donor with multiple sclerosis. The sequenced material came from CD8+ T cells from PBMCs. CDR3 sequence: CSVDFQAEAFF. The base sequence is TGCAGCGTTGACTTTCAGGCTGAAGCTTTCTTT.